Presented here are 5 T cell receptor beta chains from one specimen sequenced in a study of blood T cell repertoires in COVID-19. The method was immunoSEQ multiplex PCR; TCRdb's version includes in-frame clones alone and lacks a portion of them. The table shows 380,000 or so clones, with roughly 88% occurring only once. Sequenced: PBMCs or T cells enriched from blood (not recorded which). The source of these receptors is a woman aged 35 to 49 with acute COVID-19.

The chain links TRBV4-1 to TRBJ2-7; D is perhaps TRBD2 (6 bases). Germline loops: CDR1 MGHRA, CDR2 YSYEKL. The V and J ends lost 5 bases and 7 bases respectively, with 27 bases between them. The CDR3 runs 17 residues. The CDR3 sequence: CASSKTPGRISGLEQYF. Written as DNA, the CDR3 is TGCGCCAGCAGCAAGACCCCGGGGAGGATATCGGGTTTGGAGCAGTACTTC.

The rearrangement links TRBV11-2 to TRBJ1-1; D is unresolved. Per germline, CDR1 SGHAT and CDR2 FQNNGV. The CDR3 spans 14 residues. V lost 1 base, J lost 4 bases, and 10 bases lay in between. CDR3 coding DNA: TGTGCCAGCAGCTTAGCAGATCGGGGCACTGAAGCTTTCTTT. This gives the protein CASSLADRGTEAFF.

The V call is TRBV7-8, the J call TRBJ1-2; D possibly corresponds to TRBD1 (6 bases). Germline CDR1 SGHVS, CDR2 FQNEAQ. The CDR3 loop spans 16 amino acids. Trimming shortened V by 3 bases and J by 8 bases, and 22 bases separated the two germline ends. The CDR3 sequence: CASSLAGIQGLRGYTF. In DNA, the CDR3 is TGTGCCAGCAGCTTGGCAGGAATACAGGGATTGCGGGGCTACACCTTC.

Note on this clone: Distinct nucleotide sequences in the sample also encode this CDR3. The CDR3 DNA reads as TGTGCCAGTAGTACAGACAGAACTAATTCACCCCTCCACTTT. Protein: CASSTDRTNSPLHF. This chain links TRBV19 with TRBJ1-6; weak D call: TRBD1 (5 bases). Germline loops: CDR1 LNHDA, CDR2 SQIVND (reference sequence). Trimming cost V 4 bases and J 6 bases, with 10 bases left between them. The CDR3 sequence is 14 residues long.

The chain employs TRBV7-6 and TRBJ1-3, with 10 bases aligning to TRBD1. The CDR3 length is 17 residues. V gave up 4 bases and J gave up 8 bases; unmatched junction bases: 14. The germline gives CDR1 SGHVS, CDR2 FNYEAQ. DNA of the CDR3: TGTGCCAGCAGCTCTCCGGGGACAGGGGCTTTGGGAGACACCATATATTTT. Its protein is CASSSPGTGALGDTIYF.